The entry below gives a single T cell receptor beta chain sequence along with its context. Its antigen is unidentified. In germline, CDR1 is MGHDK, CDR2 SYGVNS. This CDR3 has 14 amino acids. V was pared by 2 bases and J by 2 bases, with 8 bases between. Noted treatment: around 19 received Ad26.COV2.S at low or high dose, single or two shots; roughly five received placebo; per-sample allocation not given. Vaccine and placebo recipients were sampled on day 63 after the first injection. The data stem from a study of Ad26.COV2.S vaccination and SARS-CoV-2 variants. Turning to the study itself: Ad26.COV2.S was injected intramuscularly once or twice, 56 days apart.

Data came from immunoSEQ multiplex PCR; TCRdb stores just in-frame clones and leaves some out. In the table there are 200,000 to 250,000 clones, 88% of which are singletons. Study-wide findings and caveats: There was a possibility that the TCR breadth and depth analyses underestimated total T cell responses. With respect to non-spike TCR breadth, vaccine and placebo recipients were similar.

This sample comprised peripheral blood, obtained in a trial of Ad26.COV2.S vaccine versus placebo. The chain carries TRBV25-1 and TRBJ2-3; D call uncertain. The clonotype originates from a person aged 18-65 years who received the Ad26.COV2.S COVID-19 vaccine or a placebo. As DNA, the CDR3 is TGTGCCAGCAGTGAAAGTCACTACACAGATACGCAGTATTTT. Encoded protein: CASSESHYTDTQYF. Complete variable domain (other parts from reference TRBV25-1 and TRBJ2-3): EADIYQTPRYLVIGTGKKITLECSQTMGHDKMYWYQQDPGMELHLIHYSYGVNSTEKGDLSSESTVSRIRTEHFPLTLESARPSHTSQYLCASSESHYTDTQYFGPGTRLTVL.